Described below is a single T cell receptor beta chain sequence and its context. The entry originates in a study of blood T cell repertoires in COVID-19. Study background: In each case, the material was cDNA or gDNA derived from T cells, B-cell-depleted T cells, or PBMCs.

Measured with immunoSEQ multiplex PCR; TCRdb has only the in-frame clones, and not every one. This sample has about 210,000 clones; roughly nine tenths occur once, and the top ten carry just over 0.7%. The germline V gene encodes CDR1 LGHDT and CDR2 YNNKEL (reference sequence). CDR3 length: 17 residues. V was pared by 4 bases and J by 7 bases, with 26 bases between. The chain recombines TRBV3-1 (or the pseudogene TRBV3-2) with TRBJ2-7; maybe TRBD2 (5 bases). The source of this sequence is a man aged 35-49 years with acute or convalescent COVID-19. Sequencing was carried out using peripheral blood. The CDR3 region is CASSPQVTLRAPLEQYF. CDR3 coding DNA: TGTGCCAGCAGCCCCCAGGTTACCTTGCGGGCCCCCCTGGAGCAGTACTTC.